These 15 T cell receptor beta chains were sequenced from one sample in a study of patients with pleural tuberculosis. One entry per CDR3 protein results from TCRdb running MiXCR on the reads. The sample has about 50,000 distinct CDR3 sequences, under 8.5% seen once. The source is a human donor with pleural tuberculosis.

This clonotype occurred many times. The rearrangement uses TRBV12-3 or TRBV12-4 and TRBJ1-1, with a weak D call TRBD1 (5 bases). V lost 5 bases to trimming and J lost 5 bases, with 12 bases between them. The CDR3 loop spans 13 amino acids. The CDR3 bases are TGTGCCAGCAGTCCTGATGGGGGGACTGAAGCTTTCTTT. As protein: CASSPDGGTEAFF.

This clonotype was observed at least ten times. CDR3 bases: TGCGCCAGCAGCCAGGACAGGGGAATATTCTATGGCTACACCTTC. Translated: CASSQDRGIFYGYTF. The chain combines TRBV4-1 with TRBJ1-2; 9 positions agree with TRBD1. The CDR3 contains 15 residues. Looked up from germline, CDR1 is MGHRA and CDR2 is YSYEKL. With V trimmed by 3 bases and J by 4 bases, 6 bases remained unmatched.

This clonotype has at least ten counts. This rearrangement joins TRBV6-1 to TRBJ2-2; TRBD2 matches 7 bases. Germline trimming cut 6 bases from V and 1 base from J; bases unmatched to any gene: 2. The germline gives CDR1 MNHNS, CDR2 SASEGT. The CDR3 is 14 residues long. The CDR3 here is CASSLAENTGELFF. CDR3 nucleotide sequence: TGTGCCAGCAGCCTAGCGGAGAACACCGGGGAGCTGTTTTTT.

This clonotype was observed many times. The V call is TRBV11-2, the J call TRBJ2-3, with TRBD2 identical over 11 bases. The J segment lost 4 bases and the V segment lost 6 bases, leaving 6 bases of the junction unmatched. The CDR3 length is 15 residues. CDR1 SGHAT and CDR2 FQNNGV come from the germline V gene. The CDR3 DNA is TGTGCCAGCAGTGTACTAGCGGGAGTAGCAGATACGCAGTATTTT. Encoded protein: CASSVLAGVADTQYF.

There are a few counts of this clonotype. This CDR3 is CASSPERGFGEQFF. The CDR3 DNA sequence: TGCGCCAGCAGCCCGGAACGAGGGTTCGGTGAGCAGTTCTTC. The J gene is TRBJ2-1, the V gene TRBV5-1; D perhaps matches TRBD2 (5 bases). V was trimmed by 4 bases and J by 9 bases, leaving 17 bases between them. CDR1 and CDR2 from the germline V gene are SGHRS and YFSETQ. This CDR3 spans 14 amino acids.

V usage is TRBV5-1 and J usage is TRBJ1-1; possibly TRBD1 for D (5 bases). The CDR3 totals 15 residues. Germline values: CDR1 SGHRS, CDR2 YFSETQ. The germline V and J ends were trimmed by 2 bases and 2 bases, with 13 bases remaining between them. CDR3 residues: CASSLGRDRNTEAFF. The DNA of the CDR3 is TGCGCCAGCAGCTTAGGCCGGGACCGCAACACTGAAGCTTTCTTT.

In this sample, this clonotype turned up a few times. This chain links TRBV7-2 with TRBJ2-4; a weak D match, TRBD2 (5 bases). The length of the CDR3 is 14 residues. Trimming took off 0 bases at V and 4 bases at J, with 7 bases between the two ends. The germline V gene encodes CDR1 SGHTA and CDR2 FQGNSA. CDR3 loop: CASSLAREKNIQYF. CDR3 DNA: TGTGCCAGCAGCTTAGCCCGGGAAAAAAACATTCAGTACTTC.

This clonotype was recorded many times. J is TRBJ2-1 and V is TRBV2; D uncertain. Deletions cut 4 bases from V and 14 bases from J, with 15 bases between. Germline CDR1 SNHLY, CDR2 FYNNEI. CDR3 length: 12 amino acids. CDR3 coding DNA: TGTGCCAGCAGTGCGGACCACGCGGCGGAGTTCTTC. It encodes CASSADHAAEFF.

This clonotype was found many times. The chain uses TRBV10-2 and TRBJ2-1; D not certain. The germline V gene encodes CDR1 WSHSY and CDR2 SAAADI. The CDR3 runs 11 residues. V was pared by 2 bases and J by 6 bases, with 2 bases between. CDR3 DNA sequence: TGCGCCAGCAGTGAGGGCAATGAGCAGTTCTTC. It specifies CASSEGNEQFF.

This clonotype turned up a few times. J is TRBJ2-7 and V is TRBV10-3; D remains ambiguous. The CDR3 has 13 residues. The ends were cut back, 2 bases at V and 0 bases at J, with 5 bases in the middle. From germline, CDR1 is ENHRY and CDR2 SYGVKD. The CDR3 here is CAISEGPSYEQYV. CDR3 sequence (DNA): TGTGCCATCAGTGAGGGTCCCTCCTACGAGCAGTACGTC.

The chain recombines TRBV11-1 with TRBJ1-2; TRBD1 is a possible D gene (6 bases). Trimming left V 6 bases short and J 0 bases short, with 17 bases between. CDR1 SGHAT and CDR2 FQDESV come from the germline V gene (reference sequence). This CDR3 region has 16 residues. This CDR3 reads CASSLGRDTSNYGYTF. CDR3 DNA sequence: TGTGCCAGCAGTCTAGGAAGGGACACATCTAACTATGGCTACACCTTC.

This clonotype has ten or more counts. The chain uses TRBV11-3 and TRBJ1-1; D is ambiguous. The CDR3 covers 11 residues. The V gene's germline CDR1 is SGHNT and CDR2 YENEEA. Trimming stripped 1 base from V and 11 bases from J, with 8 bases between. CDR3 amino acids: CASSLGRMAFF. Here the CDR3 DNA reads TGTGCCAGCAGCTTAGGCCGAATGGCTTTCTTT.

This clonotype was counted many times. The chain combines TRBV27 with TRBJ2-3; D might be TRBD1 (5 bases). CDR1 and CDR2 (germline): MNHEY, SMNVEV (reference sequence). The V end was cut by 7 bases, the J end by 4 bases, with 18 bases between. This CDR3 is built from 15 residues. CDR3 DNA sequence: TGTGCCAGCAACAAGAGAGCAGGGTGGTCAGATACGCAGTATTTT. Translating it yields CASNKRAGWSDTQYF.

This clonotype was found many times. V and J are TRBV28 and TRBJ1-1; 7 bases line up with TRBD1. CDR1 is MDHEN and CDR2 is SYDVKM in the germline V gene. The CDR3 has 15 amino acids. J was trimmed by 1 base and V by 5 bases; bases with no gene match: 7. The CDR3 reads CASSPQQGRNTEAFF. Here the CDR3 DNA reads TGTGCCAGCAGTCCTCAACAGGGGCGGAACACTGAAGCTTTCTTT.

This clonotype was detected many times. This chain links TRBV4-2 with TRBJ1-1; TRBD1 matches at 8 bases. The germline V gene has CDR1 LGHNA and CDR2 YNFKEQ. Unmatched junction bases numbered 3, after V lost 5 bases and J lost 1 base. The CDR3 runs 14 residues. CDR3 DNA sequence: TGTGCCAGCAGCAGGGACAGGCAGAACACTGAAGCTTTCTTT. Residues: CASSRDRQNTEAFF.